The TCR beta chain described here comes from a study of shared clonotypes between healthy human individuals. Using immunoSEQ multiplex PCR, the repertoire was profiled, and TCRdb retains in-frame clones only, with some absent. The profile shows roughly 1,600,000 clones, approximately 98.5% of them singletons. The CDR3 has 14 residues. Trimming took off 4 bases at V and 7 bases at J, with 17 bases between the two ends. Germline-derived CDR1 and CDR2 are SGHTS and YDEGEE. This clonotype was sampled from a man aged 25 to 40 in good health. Sequences were obtained from naive CD4+ T cells sorted from blood. Documented subset: CD45RA+ positively selected. V gene TRBV5-8 combines with J gene TRBJ1-2; D is uncertain. This CDR3 is CASSPNLLAGGYTF. The CDR3 coding sequence is TGTGCCAGCAGCCCAAATCTGCTAGCAGGTGGCTACACCTTC.